The 8 T cell receptor beta chains below come from one sample, sequenced in a study of T cells in Graves' hyperthyroidism and ophthalmopathy. TCR beta CDR3 regions were amplified from RNA. An initial round of RT-PCR targeting the TCR CDR3 relied on the HTBI primer set. TCRdb recomputed calls from the multiplex PCR reads with MiXCR, one row per CDR3 protein. The sample lists about 610,000 distinct CDR3 sequences, approximately 15% seen once, with roughly 3.3% in the top ten. The specimen was blood. These receptors were collected from a middle-aged woman with Graves' ophthalmopathy.

The chain is built from TRBV3-1 and TRBJ2-7; 8 nucleotides align to TRBD1. CDR1 and CDR2 from the germline V gene are LGHDT and YNNKEL (reference sequence). V was pared by 3 bases and J by 2 bases, with 3 bases of the junction left unmatched. CDR3 length equals 14 residues. CDR3 nucleotides: TGTGCCAGCAGCCAGAGGGACAGGACCTACGAGCAGTACTTC. Translating it yields CASSQRDRTYEQYF.

This clonotype was seen repeatedly, ten times or more. V and J are TRBV6-1 and TRBJ1-1, with D perhaps TRBD1 (6 bases). The CDR3 is 12 residues long. Germline V gives CDR1 MNHNS, CDR2 SASEGT. V lost 6 bases to trimming and J lost 10 bases, with 15 bases between them. CDR3 coding DNA: TGTGCCAGCAGCCAACAGGGAAGGTCAGCTTTCTTT. Translating it yields CASSQQGRSAFF.

In this sample, this clonotype turned up many times. The chain employs TRBV11-2 and TRBJ1-1; 7 nucleotides match TRBD1. J gave up 6 bases and V 3 bases, and 4 bases lay outside the gene matches. CDR3 length: 13 residues. The germline V gene encodes CDR1 SGHAT and CDR2 FQNNGV. The chain's CDR3 is CASSLRGGAEAFF. CDR3 coding DNA: TGTGCCAGCAGCTTGAGAGGGGGCGCTGAAGCTTTCTTT.

This clonotype was counted a few times. The chain uses TRBV12-3 or TRBV12-4 and TRBJ2-3; the D gene is possibly TRBD1 (6 bases). The germline V and J ends were trimmed by 8 bases and 2 bases, with 17 bases remaining between them. The CDR3 totals 15 residues. The chain's CDR3 is CASARAGGFTDTQYF. CDR3 nucleotides: TGTGCCAGCGCTAGAGCTGGGGGCTTCACAGATACGCAGTATTTT.

This clonotype was counted at least ten times. The J gene is TRBJ1-1, the V gene TRBV2; D is uncertain. V lost 2 bases and J 4 bases, leaving 8 bases between the germline ends. The CDR3 consists of 13 residues. Germline V CDR1 and CDR2: SNHLY, FYNNEI. The CDR3 loop reads CASSENTLTEAFF. The CDR3 DNA is TGTGCCAGCAGTGAAAATACACTCACTGAAGCTTTCTTT.

The rearrangement links TRBV3-1 to TRBJ2-2; D not certain. V was cut by 2 bases and J by 1 base, with 11 bases left in between. CDR1 is LGHDT and CDR2 is YNNKEL in the germline V gene (reference sequence). CDR3 size: 16 residues. CDR3 DNA: TGTGCCAGCAGCCAACTAACAACCAAGAACACCGGGGAGCTGTTTTTT. Encoded protein: CASSQLTTKNTGELFF.

V is TRBV9 and J is TRBJ1-2; D uncertain. The CDR3 sequence is 15 residues long. Germline V CDR1 and CDR2: SGDLS, YYNGEE. Trimming took off 0 bases at V and 2 bases at J, with 11 bases between the two ends. The CDR3 spells CASSVDGSTNYGYTF. CDR3 nucleotides: TGTGCCAGCAGCGTAGACGGGTCTACCAACTATGGCTACACCTTC.

This clonotype was counted many times. The rearrangement links TRBV6-1 to TRBJ1-2; no clear D. Germline loops: CDR1 MNHNS, CDR2 SASEGT. CDR3 size: 14 residues. Trimming pared 7 bases from V and 3 bases from J, leaving 15 bases between. The CDR3 loop reads CASTPGGTYYGYTF. CDR3 DNA sequence: TGTGCCAGCACACCCGGAGGTACCTACTATGGCTACACCTTC.